The source of this T cell receptor (beta chain) is a study of T cell repertoires in cytomegalovirus infection (dated by TCRdb to the late 2010s). About the study as a whole: Because public TCR beta signatures pointed to carriage of CMV infection together with the matching HLA type, the HLA type of each donor mattered for the analysis. Points the paper makes about the study in general: Cumulative frequency of public TCR beta family members discriminated carriers of CMV infection plus the relevant HLA type in this cohort and an independent approximately 400-donor cohort. The ex vivo response was dominated by HLA-C-restricted CMV-specific TCR beta clonotypes, which also provided the single most frequent clonotype in two of eight donors.

This clonotype was detected ten times or more. Its antigen specificity is not known. Per-nucleotide qualities are absent, and no much larger clonotype sits a single base away. Instrument used: Illumina HiSeq 1500. The raw public reads went through TCRdb reprocessing: fastp at Q25, MiXCR clone calling, in-frame beta chains kept. When rows share a CDR3 protein, they turn into one entry using the most common DNA and genes. The table for this sample lists roughly 500,000 distinct CDR3 sequences; 15% to 20% of them were counted only once. The ten largest clonotypes hold 20% to 30% of the sample. Trimming costs V 2 bases and J 8 bases, and their ends lie 15 bases apart. Sequences MNHEY (CDR1) and SMNVEV (CDR2) are obtained from the germline V gene (reference sequence). From its cysteine to its phenylalanine, the CDR3 spans 14 amino acids. Of the read, only the CDR3 DNA is kept; its 42 bases are in frame from base 1.

The receptor chain draws on TRBV27 and TRBJ1-1; no D gene can be assigned with confidence. The material sequenced was CD8+ T cells from PBMCs. The sequence was obtained from a human donor in good health (CMV status not recorded). Some clones in this sample may be carry-over from other donors' samples. CDR3 reads: CASSLRRRGREAFF. The DNA is as follows: TGTGCCAGCAGTTTAAGGCGGCGTGGGAGAGAAGCTTTCTTT.